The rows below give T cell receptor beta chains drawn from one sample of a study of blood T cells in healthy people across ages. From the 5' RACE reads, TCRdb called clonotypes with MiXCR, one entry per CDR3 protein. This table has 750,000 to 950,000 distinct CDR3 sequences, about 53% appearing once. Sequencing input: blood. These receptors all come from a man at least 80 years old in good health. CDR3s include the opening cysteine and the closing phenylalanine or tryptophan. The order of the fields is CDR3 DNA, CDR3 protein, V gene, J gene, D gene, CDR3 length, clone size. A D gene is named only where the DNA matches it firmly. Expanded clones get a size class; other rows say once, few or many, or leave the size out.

CDR3 DNA: TGTACCAGCTCCCTAGTAGGGGATGGGTACAATGAGCAGTTCTTC
CDR3 protein: CTSSLVGDGYNEQFF
V gene: TRBV18
J gene: TRBJ2-1
D gene: -
CDR3 length: 15
clone size: -

CDR3 DNA: TGTGCCACCAGTGATCGACCCGTCGGAGCGTACAATGAGCAGTTCTTC
CDR3 protein: CATSDRPVGAYNEQFF
V gene: TRBV24-1
J gene: TRBJ2-1
D gene: -
CDR3 length: 16
clone size: -

CDR3 DNA: TGTGCCATCAGGGAGGGTACGGGAGCTACCTACGAGCAGTACTTC
CDR3 protein: CAIREGTGATYEQYF
V gene: TRBV10-3
J gene: TRBJ2-7
D gene: -
CDR3 length: 15
clone size: -

CDR3 DNA: TGCAGCGCTCGAAGTTCGGGCAGGGCCAAGGAGCAGTTCTTC
CDR3 protein: CSARSSGRAKEQFF
V gene: TRBV29-1
J gene: TRBJ2-1
D gene: -
CDR3 length: 14
clone size: -

CDR3 DNA: TGCGCCAGCAGCCCCGAGGGGCTAGCGGAAGAGACCCAGTACTTC
CDR3 protein: CASSPEGLAEETQYF
V gene: TRBV5-1
J gene: TRBJ2-5
D gene: TRBD2
CDR3 length: 15
clone size: few

CDR3 DNA: TGTGCCAGCACCCCACTAGCGGGAGTCGACGAGCAGTACTTC
CDR3 protein: CASTPLAGVDEQYF
V gene: TRBV6-2/TRBV6-3
J gene: TRBJ2-7
D gene: TRBD2
CDR3 length: 14
clone size: few

CDR3 DNA: TGCAGTGCTAGAGCCACAGGGGTCTACAATGAGCAGTTCTTC
CDR3 protein: CSARATGVYNEQFF
V gene: TRBV20-1
J gene: TRBJ2-1
D gene: TRBD1
CDR3 length: 14
clone size: -

CDR3 DNA: TGTGCCAGCAGCAGAGCAATCCGTCCTAGCGGAGGCTCCTACGAGCAGTACTTC
CDR3 protein: CASSRAIRPSGGSYEQYF
V gene: TRBV21-1
J gene: TRBJ2-7
D gene: -
CDR3 length: 18
clone size: -

CDR3 DNA: TGCAGCGCCCAGGGGGCAGAGGGCGGGGAGCTGTTTTTT
CDR3 protein: CSAQGAEGGELFF
V gene: TRBV29-1
J gene: TRBJ2-2
D gene: TRBD1
CDR3 length: 13
clone size: -

CDR3 DNA: TGTGCCAGCAGCTTACGGCGGAGCTTCTACGAGCAGTACTTC
CDR3 protein: CASSLRRSFYEQYF
V gene: TRBV5-6
J gene: TRBJ2-7
D gene: -
CDR3 length: 14
clone size: -

CDR3 DNA: TGTGCCAGCAGCCGGACGGGACAATCTAACTATGGCTACACCTTC
CDR3 protein: CASSRTGQSNYGYTF
V gene: TRBV14
J gene: TRBJ1-2
D gene: -
CDR3 length: 15
clone size: few

CDR3 DNA: TGTGCCAGAGCCTCAGGGGATACGCAGTATTTT
CDR3 protein: CARASGDTQYF
V gene: TRBV12-3/TRBV12-4
J gene: TRBJ2-3
D gene: -
CDR3 length: 11
clone size: -

CDR3 DNA: TGCGCCAGCAGCTATACACGTAGCTCCTACAATGAGCAGTTCTTC
CDR3 protein: CASSYTRSSYNEQFF
V gene: TRBV5-1
J gene: TRBJ2-1
D gene: -
CDR3 length: 15
clone size: few

CDR3 DNA: TGCAGTGCTAGAGATGGGGACCTCCACAGATACGCGTATTTT
CDR3 protein: CSARDGDLHRYAYF
V gene: TRBV20-1
J gene: TRBJ2-3
D gene: -
CDR3 length: 14
clone size: -

CDR3 DNA: TGCACAGTGGGGCTAGCGGGGTACAATGAGCAGTTCTTC
CDR3 protein: CTVGLAGYNEQFF
V gene: TRBV20-1
J gene: TRBJ2-1
D gene: TRBD2
CDR3 length: 13
clone size: few

CDR3 DNA: TGTGCCAGCAGCTTAGCGGCCGTCTACAATGAGCAGTTCTTC
CDR3 protein: CASSLAAVYNEQFF
V gene: TRBV7-3
J gene: TRBJ2-1
D gene: -
CDR3 length: 14
clone size: -

CDR3 DNA: TGCGCCAGCAGCGGCCCCACAGAGACGCAGTATTTT
CDR3 protein: CASSGPTETQYF
V gene: TRBV5-1
J gene: TRBJ2-3
D gene: -
CDR3 length: 12
clone size: -

CDR3 DNA: TGTGCCAGCAGTGTGGCCAGCGGAAGGGGAGATACGCAGTATTTT
CDR3 protein: CASSVASGRGDTQYF
V gene: TRBV25-1
J gene: TRBJ2-3
D gene: -
CDR3 length: 15
clone size: few

CDR3 DNA: TGTGCCAGCAGGACAAGGGGTGAAGCTTTCTTT
CDR3 protein: CASRTRGEAFF
V gene: TRBV6-5
J gene: TRBJ1-1
D gene: -
CDR3 length: 11
clone size: -

CDR3 DNA: TGTGCCAGCAGCTTACAGGGGACGGGCGCCTACGAGCAGTACTTC
CDR3 protein: CASSLQGTGAYEQYF
V gene: TRBV12-3/TRBV12-4
J gene: TRBJ2-7
D gene: TRBD1
CDR3 length: 15
clone size: once

CDR3 DNA: TGTGCCAGCAGTCAACGGTGGCCCTACGAGCAGTACTTC
CDR3 protein: CASSQRWPYEQYF
V gene: TRBV27
J gene: TRBJ2-7
D gene: -
CDR3 length: 13
clone size: -

CDR3 DNA: TGTGCCAGCAGTTTGGGCCCGGGGAAGCGCTACGAGCAGTACTTC
CDR3 protein: CASSLGPGKRYEQYF
V gene: TRBV28
J gene: TRBJ2-7
D gene: -
CDR3 length: 15
clone size: -

CDR3 DNA: TGTGCCAGCAGCCAAGTCGCAGGGAAGGGAGACAATGAGCAGTTCTTC
CDR3 protein: CASSQVAGKGDNEQFF
V gene: TRBV3-1
J gene: TRBJ2-1
D gene: -
CDR3 length: 16
clone size: few

CDR3 DNA: TGTGCCAGCAGCCAAGAAGGGGCCGGGACTAGCGGCTACAATGAGCAGTACTTC
CDR3 protein: CASSQEGAGTSGYNEQYF
V gene: TRBV4-2
J gene: TRBJ2-7
D gene: TRBD2
CDR3 length: 18
clone size: -

CDR3 DNA: TGTGCCAGCAGCTTTCGGGTCGGGACTAGCTTTGATGAGCAGTTCTTC
CDR3 protein: CASSFRVGTSFDEQFF
V gene: TRBV13
J gene: TRBJ2-1
D gene: TRBD2
CDR3 length: 16
clone size: few

CDR3 DNA: TGTGCCAGCAGCTTGGGAGGGACAGTGGAGACCCAGTACTTC
CDR3 protein: CASSLGGTVETQYF
V gene: TRBV5-5
J gene: TRBJ2-5
D gene: TRBD1
CDR3 length: 14
clone size: -

CDR3 DNA: TGTGCCAGCAGTGAATTGAATTCACCCCTCCACTTT
CDR3 protein: CASSELNSPLHF
V gene: TRBV25-1
J gene: TRBJ1-6
D gene: -
CDR3 length: 12
clone size: few

CDR3 DNA: TGTGCCAGCAGCCGCACGGGGGTAGCTAACTATGGCTACACCTTC
CDR3 protein: CASSRTGVANYGYTF
V gene: TRBV5-6
J gene: TRBJ1-2
D gene: -
CDR3 length: 15
clone size: -

CDR3 DNA: TGCAGCGGTGGGGGGGAAAGATACGCGTATTTT
CDR3 protein: CSGGGERYAYF
V gene: TRBV29-1
J gene: TRBJ2-3
D gene: TRBD2
CDR3 length: 11
clone size: few

CDR3 DNA: TGTGCCAGCAGTCCACCCCAGGGAAGCAACACCGGGGAGCTGTTTTTT
CDR3 protein: CASSPPQGSNTGELFF
V gene: TRBV28
J gene: TRBJ2-2
D gene: -
CDR3 length: 16
clone size: -

CDR3 DNA: TGTGCCAGCTCGATTGATGGGGCCAACGTCCTGACTTTC
CDR3 protein: CASSIDGANVLTF
V gene: TRBV12-3/TRBV12-4
J gene: TRBJ2-6
D gene: -
CDR3 length: 13
clone size: -

CDR3 DNA: TGTGCCAGCTCACCACCATCCAGGGTCAATGAGCAGTTCTTC
CDR3 protein: CASSPPSRVNEQFF
V gene: TRBV18
J gene: TRBJ2-1
D gene: -
CDR3 length: 14
clone size: -

CDR3 DNA: TGCAGCGTTAAGGCCTCGACAACCCAGTACTTC
CDR3 protein: CSVKASTTQYF
V gene: TRBV29-1
J gene: TRBJ2-5
D gene: -
CDR3 length: 11
clone size: few

CDR3 DNA: TGTGCCAGCAGGGCGACGGGACTCACTGAAGCTTTCTTT
CDR3 protein: CASRATGLTEAFF
V gene: TRBV25-1
J gene: TRBJ1-1
D gene: -
CDR3 length: 13
clone size: many

CDR3 DNA: TGTGCCAGCAGCTTAAGCGGGACCTCCTACAATGAGCAGTTCTTC
CDR3 protein: CASSLSGTSYNEQFF
V gene: TRBV12-3/TRBV12-4
J gene: TRBJ2-1
D gene: TRBD2
CDR3 length: 15
clone size: -

CDR3 DNA: TGTGCCAGCTCACCCACCGGAAATTCACCCCTCCACTTT
CDR3 protein: CASSPTGNSPLHF
V gene: TRBV18
J gene: TRBJ1-6
D gene: -
CDR3 length: 13
clone size: few

CDR3 DNA: TGTGCCAGCAGCCAGGGTAGCTCTGGGGCCAACGTCCTGACTTTC
CDR3 protein: CASSQGSSGANVLTF
V gene: TRBV6-4
J gene: TRBJ2-6
D gene: -
CDR3 length: 15
clone size: few

CDR3 DNA: TGCAGTGCTAGTAGGGTGGCGGGGGCCGACGAGCAGTACTTC
CDR3 protein: CSASRVAGADEQYF
V gene: TRBV20-1
J gene: TRBJ2-7
D gene: -
CDR3 length: 14
clone size: once

CDR3 DNA: TGCGCCAGCACCAAAGGGACTAGCGGGGCGAGCTCCTACGAGCAGTACTTC
CDR3 protein: CASTKGTSGASSYEQYF
V gene: TRBV10-2
J gene: TRBJ2-7
D gene: TRBD2
CDR3 length: 17
clone size: -

CDR3 DNA: TGTGCCAGCAGTCCAGCTAGCGGACCATACGAGCAGTACTTC
CDR3 protein: CASSPASGPYEQYF
V gene: TRBV6-5
J gene: TRBJ2-7
D gene: TRBD2
CDR3 length: 14
clone size: -

CDR3 DNA: TGTGCCAGCAGCTTGCACAGGGGACTTTCCTACGAGCAGTACTTC
CDR3 protein: CASSLHRGLSYEQYF
V gene: TRBV11-2
J gene: TRBJ2-7
D gene: -
CDR3 length: 15
clone size: -

CDR3 DNA: TGTGCCAGCAGTGAAGCGCTGGGACTAGCGGGACGGGGCAATGAGCAGTTCTTC
CDR3 protein: CASSEALGLAGRGNEQFF
V gene: TRBV6-1
J gene: TRBJ2-1
D gene: TRBD2
CDR3 length: 18
clone size: -